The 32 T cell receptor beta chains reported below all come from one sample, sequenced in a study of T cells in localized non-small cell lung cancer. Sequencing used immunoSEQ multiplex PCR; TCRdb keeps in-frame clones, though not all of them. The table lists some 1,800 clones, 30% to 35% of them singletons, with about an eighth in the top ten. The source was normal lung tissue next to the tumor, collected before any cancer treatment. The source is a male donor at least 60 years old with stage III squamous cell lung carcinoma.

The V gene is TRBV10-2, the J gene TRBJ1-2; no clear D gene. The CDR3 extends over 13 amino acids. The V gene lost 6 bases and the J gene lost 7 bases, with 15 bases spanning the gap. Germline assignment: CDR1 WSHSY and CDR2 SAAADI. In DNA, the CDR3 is TGCGCCAGCAGAGACGGACTATATGCTGGCTACACCTTC. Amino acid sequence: CASRDGLYAGYTF.

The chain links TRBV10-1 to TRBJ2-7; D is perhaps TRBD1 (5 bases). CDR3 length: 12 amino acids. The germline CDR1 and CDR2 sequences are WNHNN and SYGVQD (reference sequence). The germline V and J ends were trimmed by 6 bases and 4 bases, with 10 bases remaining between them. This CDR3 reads CASRKQEYEQYF. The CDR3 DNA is TGCGCCAGCAGAAAACAGGAATACGAGCAGTACTTC.

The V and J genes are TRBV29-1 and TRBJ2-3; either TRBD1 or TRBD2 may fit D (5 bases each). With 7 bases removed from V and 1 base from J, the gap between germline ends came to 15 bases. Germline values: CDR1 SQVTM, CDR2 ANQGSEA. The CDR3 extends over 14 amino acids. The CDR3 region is CSGGRLGGTDTQYF. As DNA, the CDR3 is TGCAGCGGGGGACGGCTGGGGGGCACAGATACGCAGTATTTT.

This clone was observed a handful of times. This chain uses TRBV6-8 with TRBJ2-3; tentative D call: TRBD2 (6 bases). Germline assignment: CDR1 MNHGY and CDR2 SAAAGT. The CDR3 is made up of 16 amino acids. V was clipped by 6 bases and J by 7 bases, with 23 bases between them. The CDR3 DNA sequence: TGTGCCAGCAGCCCCTTAGAGACTAGGGGAGTAAATACGCAGTATTTT. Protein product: CASSPLETRGVNTQYF.

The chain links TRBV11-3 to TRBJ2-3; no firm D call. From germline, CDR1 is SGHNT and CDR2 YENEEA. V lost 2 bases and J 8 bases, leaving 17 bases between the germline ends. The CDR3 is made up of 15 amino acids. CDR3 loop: CASSLSREGLATQYF. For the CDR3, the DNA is TGTGCCAGCAGCTTATCCCGAGAAGGGTTGGCTACGCAGTATTTT.

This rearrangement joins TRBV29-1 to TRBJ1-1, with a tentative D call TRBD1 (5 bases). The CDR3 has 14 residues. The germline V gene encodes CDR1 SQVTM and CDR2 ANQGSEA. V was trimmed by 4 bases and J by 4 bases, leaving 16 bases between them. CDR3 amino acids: CSVGNRGVGTEAFF. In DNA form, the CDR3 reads TGCAGCGTTGGAAACCGAGGGGTTGGCACTGAAGCTTTCTTT.

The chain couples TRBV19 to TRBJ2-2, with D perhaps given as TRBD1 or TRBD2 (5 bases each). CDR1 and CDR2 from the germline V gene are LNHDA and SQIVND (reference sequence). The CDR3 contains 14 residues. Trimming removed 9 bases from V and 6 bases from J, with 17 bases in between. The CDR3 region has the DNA TGTGCCAGCCAAGGGACCAATGGTCCCGGGGAGCTGTTTTTT. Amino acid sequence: CASQGTNGPGELFF.

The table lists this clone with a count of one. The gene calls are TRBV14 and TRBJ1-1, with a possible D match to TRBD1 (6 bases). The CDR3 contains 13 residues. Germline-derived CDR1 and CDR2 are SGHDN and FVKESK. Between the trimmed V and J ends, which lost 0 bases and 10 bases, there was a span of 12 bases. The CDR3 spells CASSQDGRDIAFF. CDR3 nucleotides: TGTGCCAGCAGCCAAGACGGCAGGGACATAGCTTTCTTT.

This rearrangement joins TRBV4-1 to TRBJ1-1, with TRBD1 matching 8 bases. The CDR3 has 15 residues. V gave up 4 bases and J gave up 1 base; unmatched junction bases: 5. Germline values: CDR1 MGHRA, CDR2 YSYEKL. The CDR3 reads CASSLDRGANTEAFF. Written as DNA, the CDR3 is TGCGCCAGCAGCCTAGACAGGGGCGCGAACACTGAAGCTTTCTTT.

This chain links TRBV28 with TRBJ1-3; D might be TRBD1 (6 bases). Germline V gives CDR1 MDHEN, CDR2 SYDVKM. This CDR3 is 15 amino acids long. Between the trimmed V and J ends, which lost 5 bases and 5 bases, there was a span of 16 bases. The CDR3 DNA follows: TGTGCCAGCAGTCTTAAGGGGGGGAGTAGAAACACCATATATTTT. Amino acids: CASSLKGGSRNTIYF. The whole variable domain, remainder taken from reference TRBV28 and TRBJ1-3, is DVKVTQSSRYLVKRTGEKVFLECVQDMDHENMFWYRQDPGLGLRLIYFSYDVKMKEKGDIPEGYSVSREKKERFSLILESASTNQTSMYLCASSLKGGSRNTIYFGEGSWLTVV.

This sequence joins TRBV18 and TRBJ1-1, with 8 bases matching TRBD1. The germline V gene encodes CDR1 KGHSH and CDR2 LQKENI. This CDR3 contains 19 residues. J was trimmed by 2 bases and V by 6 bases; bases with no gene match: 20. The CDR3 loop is CASSLLPRVRTGRNTEAFF. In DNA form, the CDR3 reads TGTGCCAGCTCGCTTCTGCCCAGGGTTCGGACAGGGAGAAACACTGAAGCTTTCTTT.

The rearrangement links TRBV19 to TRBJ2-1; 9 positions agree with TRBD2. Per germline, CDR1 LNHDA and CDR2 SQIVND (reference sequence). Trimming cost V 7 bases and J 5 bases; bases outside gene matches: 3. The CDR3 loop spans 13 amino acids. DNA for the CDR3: TGTGCCAGTAACAAGCGGGGGGACAATGAGCAGTTCTTC. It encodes CASNKRGDNEQFF.

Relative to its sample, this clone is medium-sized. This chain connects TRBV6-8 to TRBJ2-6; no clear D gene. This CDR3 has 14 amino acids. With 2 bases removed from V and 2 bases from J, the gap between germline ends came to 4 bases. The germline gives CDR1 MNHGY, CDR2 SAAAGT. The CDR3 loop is CASSYSPGANVLTF. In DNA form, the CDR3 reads TGTGCCAGCAGTTACAGTCCTGGGGCCAACGTCCTGACTTTC.

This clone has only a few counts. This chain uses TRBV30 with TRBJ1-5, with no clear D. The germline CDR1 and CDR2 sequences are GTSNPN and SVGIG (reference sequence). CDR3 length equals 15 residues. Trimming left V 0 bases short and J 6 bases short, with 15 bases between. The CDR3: CAWSVDIRGGQPQHF. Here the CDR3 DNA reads TGTGCCTGGAGTGTCGATATTCGGGGAGGTCAGCCCCAGCATTTT. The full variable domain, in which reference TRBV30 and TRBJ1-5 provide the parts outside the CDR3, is SQTIHQWPATLVQPVGSPLSLECTVEGTSNPNLYWYRQAAGRGLQLLFYSVGIGQISSEVPQNLSASRPQDRQFILSSKKLLLSDSGFYLCAWSVDIRGGQPQHFGDGTRLSIL.

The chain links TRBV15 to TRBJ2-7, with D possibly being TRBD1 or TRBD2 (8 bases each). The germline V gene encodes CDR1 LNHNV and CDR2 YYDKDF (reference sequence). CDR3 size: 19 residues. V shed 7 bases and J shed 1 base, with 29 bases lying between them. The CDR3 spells CATNSPPGGTGRNSYEQYV. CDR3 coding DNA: TGTGCCACCAACTCTCCCCCGGGGGGGACAGGCCGAAATTCCTACGAGCAGTACGTC.

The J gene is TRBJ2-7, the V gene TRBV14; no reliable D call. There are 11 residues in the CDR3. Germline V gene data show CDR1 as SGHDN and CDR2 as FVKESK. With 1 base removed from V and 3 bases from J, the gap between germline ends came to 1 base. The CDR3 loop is CASSQGYEQYF. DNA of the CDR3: TGTGCCAGCAGCCAAGGCTACGAGCAGTACTTC.

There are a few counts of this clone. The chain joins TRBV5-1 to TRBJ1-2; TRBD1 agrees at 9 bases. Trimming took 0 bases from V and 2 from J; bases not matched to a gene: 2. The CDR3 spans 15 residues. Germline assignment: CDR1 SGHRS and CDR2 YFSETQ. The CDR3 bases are TGCGCCAGCAGCTTGGGGACAGGGGAGAACTATGGCTACACCTTC. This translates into CASSLGTGENYGYTF.

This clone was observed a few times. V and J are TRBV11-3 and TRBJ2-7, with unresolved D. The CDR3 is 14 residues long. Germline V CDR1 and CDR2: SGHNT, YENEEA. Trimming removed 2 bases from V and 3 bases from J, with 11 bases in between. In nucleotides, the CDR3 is TGTGCCAGCAGCTTACGGGTTGTTGACTACGAGCAGTACTTC. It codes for CASSLRVVDYEQYF.

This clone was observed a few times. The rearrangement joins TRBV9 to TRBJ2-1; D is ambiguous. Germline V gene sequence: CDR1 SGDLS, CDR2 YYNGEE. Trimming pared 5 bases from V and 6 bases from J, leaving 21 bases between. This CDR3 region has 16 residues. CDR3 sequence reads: CASSPLAVVARNEQFF. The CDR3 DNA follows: TGTGCCAGCAGTCCACTGGCGGTCGTTGCGCGCAATGAGCAGTTCTTC.

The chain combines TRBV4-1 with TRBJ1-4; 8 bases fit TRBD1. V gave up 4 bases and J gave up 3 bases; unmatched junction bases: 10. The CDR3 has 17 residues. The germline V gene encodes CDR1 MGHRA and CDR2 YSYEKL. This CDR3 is CASSLTARDRPNEKLFF. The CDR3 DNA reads TGCGCCAGCAGCCTAACGGCAAGGGACAGGCCTAATGAAAAACTGTTTTTT.

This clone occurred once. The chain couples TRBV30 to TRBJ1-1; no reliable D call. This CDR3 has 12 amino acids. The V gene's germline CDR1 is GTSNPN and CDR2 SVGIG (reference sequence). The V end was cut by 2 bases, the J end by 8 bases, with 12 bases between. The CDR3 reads CAWSQRHGEAFF. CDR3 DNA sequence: TGTGCCTGGAGTCAACGACACGGGGAAGCTTTCTTT.

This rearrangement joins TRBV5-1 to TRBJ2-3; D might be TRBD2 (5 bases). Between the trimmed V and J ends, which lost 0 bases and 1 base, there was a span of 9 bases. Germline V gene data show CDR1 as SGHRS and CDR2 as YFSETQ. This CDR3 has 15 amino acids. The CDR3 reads CASSLGSVGTDTQYF. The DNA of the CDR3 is TGCGCCAGCAGCTTGGGTAGCGTAGGCACAGATACGCAGTATTTT. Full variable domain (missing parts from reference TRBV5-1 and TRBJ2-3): KAGVTQTPRYLIKTRGQQVTLSCSPISGHRSVSWYQQTPGQGLQFLFEYFSETQRNKGNFPGRFSGRQFSNSRSEMNVSTLELGDSALYLCASSLGSVGTDTQYFGPGTRLTVL.

Here the CDR3 reads CASSPGRSQGTQYF. The DNA of the CDR3 is TGTGCCAGCAGCCCAGGACGGAGCCAGGGTACGCAGTATTTT. The chain combines TRBV11-3 with TRBJ2-3; D perhaps matches TRBD1 (5 bases). Germline values: CDR1 SGHNT, CDR2 YENEEA. V was shortened by 5 bases and J by 8 bases, with 17 bases between the two germline ends. This CDR3 is built from 14 residues.

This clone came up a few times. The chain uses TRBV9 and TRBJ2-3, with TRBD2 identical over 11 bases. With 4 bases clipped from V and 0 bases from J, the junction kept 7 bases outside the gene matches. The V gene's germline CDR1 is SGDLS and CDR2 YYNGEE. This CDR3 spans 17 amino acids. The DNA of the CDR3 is TGTGCCAGCAGCCCTAGCGGGGGGATTCCTAGCACAGATACGCAGTATTTT. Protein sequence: CASSPSGGIPSTDTQYF.

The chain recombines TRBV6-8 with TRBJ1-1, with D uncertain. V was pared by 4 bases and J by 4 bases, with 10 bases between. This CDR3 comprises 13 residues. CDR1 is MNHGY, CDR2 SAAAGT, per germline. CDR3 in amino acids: CASSSLRFTEAFF. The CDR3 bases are TGTGCCAGCAGTTCTCTGAGGTTCACTGAAGCTTTCTTT.

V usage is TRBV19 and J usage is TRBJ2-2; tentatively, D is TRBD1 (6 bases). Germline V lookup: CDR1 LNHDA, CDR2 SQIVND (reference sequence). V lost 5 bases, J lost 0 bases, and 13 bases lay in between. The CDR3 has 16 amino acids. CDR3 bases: TGTGCCAGTAGTGCCCCCGGGACAACGAACACCGGGGAGCTGTTTTTT. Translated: CASSAPGTTNTGELFF.

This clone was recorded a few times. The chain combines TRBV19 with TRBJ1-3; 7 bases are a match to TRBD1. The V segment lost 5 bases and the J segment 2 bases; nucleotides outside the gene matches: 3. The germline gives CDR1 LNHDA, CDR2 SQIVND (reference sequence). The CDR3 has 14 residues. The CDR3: CASSPQGAGNTIYF. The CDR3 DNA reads TGTGCCAGTAGTCCCCAGGGGGCTGGAAACACCATATATTTT.

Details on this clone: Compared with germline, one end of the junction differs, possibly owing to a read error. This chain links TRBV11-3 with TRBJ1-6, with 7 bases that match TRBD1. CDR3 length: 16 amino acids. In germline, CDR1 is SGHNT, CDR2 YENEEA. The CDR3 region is CVSSARQGSYNSPLHF. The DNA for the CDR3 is TGTGTCAGCAGCGCGCGACAGGGCAGCTATAATTCACCCCTCCACTTT.

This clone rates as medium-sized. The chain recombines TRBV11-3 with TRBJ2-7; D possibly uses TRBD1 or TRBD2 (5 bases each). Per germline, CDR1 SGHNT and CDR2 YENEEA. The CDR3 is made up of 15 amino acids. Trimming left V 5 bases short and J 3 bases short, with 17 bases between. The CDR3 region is CASSPRDQLNYEQYF. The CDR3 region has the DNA TGTGCCAGCAGCCCCCGGGACCAACTCAACTACGAGCAGTACTTC.

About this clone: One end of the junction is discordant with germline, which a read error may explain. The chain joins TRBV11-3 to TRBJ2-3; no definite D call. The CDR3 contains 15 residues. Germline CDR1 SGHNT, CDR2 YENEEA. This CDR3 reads CVSSLSYRETDMQYF. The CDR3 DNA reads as TGTGTCAGCAGCTTATCTTACCGAGAAACAGATATGCAGTATTTT.

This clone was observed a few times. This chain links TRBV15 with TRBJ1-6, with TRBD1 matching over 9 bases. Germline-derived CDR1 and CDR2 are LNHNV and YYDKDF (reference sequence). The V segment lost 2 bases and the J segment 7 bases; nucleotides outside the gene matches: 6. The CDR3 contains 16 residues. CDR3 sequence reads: CATSRYPGQGNSPLHF. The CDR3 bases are TGTGCCACCAGCAGATACCCAGGACAGGGGAATTCACCCCTCCACTTT.

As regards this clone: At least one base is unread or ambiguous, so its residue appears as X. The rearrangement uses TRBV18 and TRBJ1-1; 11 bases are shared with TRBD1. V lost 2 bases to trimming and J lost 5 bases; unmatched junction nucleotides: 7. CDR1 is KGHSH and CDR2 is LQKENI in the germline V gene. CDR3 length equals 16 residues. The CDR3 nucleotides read TGTGCCAGCTCACCAACCCAGGACAGGGGGCAYACTGAAGCTTTCTTT. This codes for CASSPTQDRGXTEAFF. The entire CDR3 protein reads CASSPTQDRGHTEAFF.